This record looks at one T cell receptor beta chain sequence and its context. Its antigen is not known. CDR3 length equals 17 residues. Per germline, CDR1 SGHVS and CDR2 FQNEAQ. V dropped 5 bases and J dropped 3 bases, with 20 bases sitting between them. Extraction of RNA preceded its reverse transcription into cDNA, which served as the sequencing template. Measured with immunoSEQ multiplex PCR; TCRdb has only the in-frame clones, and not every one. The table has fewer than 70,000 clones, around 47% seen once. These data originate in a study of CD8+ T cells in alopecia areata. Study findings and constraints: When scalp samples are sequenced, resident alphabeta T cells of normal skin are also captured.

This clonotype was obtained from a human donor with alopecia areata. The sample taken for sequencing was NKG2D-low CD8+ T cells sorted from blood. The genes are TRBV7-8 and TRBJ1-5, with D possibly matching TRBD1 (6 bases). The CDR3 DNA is TGTGCCAGCAGCCCCCGTCGGGGGGGCGCTTCCAATCAGCCCCAGCATTTT. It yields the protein CASSPRRGGASNQPQHF.